This record looks at one T cell receptor (beta chain) sequence and its context. The data are from a study of control samples from healthy donors and cancer patients. The method was immunoSEQ multiplex PCR; TCRdb's version includes in-frame clones alone and lacks a portion of them. This sample has 150,000 to 160,000 clones; approximately 93% occur once, and the top ten carry 2% to 2.5%. The source of this sequence is a man aged 50 to 60 in good health. What was sequenced was blood.

CDR3 residues: CASSLIPKGSYEQYF. CDR3 in DNA: TGTGCCAGCAGCTTAATCCCAAAGGGTTCCTACGAGCAGTACTTC. The chain combines TRBV7-8 with TRBJ2-7; no clear D. CDR3 length equals 15 residues. V gave up 2 bases and J gave up 1 base, with 12 bases separating them. CDR1 and CDR2 from the germline V gene are SGHVS and FQNEAQ.